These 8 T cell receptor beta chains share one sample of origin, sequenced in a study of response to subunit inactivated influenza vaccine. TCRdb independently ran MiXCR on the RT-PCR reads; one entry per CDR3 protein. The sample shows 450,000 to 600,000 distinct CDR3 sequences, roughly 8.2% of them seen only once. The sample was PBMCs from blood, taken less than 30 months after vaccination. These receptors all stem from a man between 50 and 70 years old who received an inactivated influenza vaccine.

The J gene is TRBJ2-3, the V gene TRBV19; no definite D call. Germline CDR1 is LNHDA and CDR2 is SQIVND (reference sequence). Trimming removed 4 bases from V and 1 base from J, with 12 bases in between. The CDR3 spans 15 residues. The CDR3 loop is CASSTLEVGTDTQYF. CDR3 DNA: TGTGCCAGTAGTACGCTCGAGGTGGGCACAGATACGCAGTATTTT.

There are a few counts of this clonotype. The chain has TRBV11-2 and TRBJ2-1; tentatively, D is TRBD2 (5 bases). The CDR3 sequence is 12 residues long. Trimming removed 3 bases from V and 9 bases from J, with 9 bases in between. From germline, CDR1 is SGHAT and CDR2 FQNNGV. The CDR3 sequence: CASSFEGSEQFF. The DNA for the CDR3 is TGTGCCAGCAGCTTCGAGGGTAGTGAGCAGTTCTTC.

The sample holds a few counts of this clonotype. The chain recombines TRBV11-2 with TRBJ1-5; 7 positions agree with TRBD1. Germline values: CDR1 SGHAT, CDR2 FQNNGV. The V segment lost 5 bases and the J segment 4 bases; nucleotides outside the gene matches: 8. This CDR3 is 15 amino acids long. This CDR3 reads CASSPGGTDNQPQHF. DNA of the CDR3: TGTGCCAGCAGCCCGGGGGGGACAGATAATCAGCCCCAGCATTTT.

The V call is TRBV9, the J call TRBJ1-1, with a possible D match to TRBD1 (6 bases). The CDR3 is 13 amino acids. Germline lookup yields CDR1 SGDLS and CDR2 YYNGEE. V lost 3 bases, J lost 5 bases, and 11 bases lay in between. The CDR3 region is CASSAGQRTEAFF. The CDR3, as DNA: TGTGCCAGCAGCGCCGGACAGAGGACTGAAGCTTTCTTT. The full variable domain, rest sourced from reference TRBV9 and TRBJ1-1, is DSGVTQTPKHLITATGQRVTLRCSPRSGDLSVYWYQQSLDQGLQFLIQYYNGEERAKGNILERFSAQQFPDLHSELNLSSLELGDSALYFCASSAGQRTEAFFGQGTRLTVV.

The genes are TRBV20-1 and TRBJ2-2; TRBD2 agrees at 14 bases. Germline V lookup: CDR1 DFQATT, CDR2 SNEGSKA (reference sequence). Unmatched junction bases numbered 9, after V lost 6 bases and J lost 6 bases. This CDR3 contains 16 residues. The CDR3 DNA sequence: TGCAGTGCGACCGGACTAGCGGGAGGCAAGGCCGGGGAGCTGTTTTTT. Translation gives CSATGLAGGKAGELFF.

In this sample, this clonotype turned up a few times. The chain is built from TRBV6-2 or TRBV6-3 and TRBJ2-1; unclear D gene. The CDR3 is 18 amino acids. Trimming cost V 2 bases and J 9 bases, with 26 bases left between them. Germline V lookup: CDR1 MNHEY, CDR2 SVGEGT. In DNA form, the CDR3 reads TGTGCCAGCAGTTACGTCCAGCGTCTCCCCCAAGGTGAAGGTGAGCAGTTCTTC. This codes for CASSYVQRLPQGEGEQFF.

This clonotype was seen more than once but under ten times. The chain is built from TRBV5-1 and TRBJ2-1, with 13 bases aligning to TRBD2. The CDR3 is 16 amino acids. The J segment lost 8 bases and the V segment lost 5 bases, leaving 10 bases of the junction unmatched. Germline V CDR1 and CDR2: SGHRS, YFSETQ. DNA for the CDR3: TGCGCCAGCAGTTTTACCGGGACTAGCGGGACGTATGAGCAGTTCTTC. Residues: CASSFTGTSGTYEQFF.

In nucleotides, the CDR3 is TGTGCCAGCTCACGGGACAGGGAGGTGAATGAGCAGTTCTTC. It encodes CASSRDREVNEQFF. The chain is built from TRBV18 and TRBJ2-1, with 9 bases that match TRBD1. Germline V CDR1 and CDR2: KGHSH, LQKENI. The CDR3 is 14 residues long. V was pared by 4 bases and J by 7 bases, with 5 bases of the junction left unmatched.